This T cell receptor beta chain was identified in a study of response to subunit inactivated influenza vaccine (dated by TCRdb to the late 2010s). In terms of the full investigation: Deep quantitative T cell receptor repertoire profiling was used in the study to track responses to a trivalent subunit inactivated influenza vaccine.

This clonotype was counted a few times. It lacks a known antigen. No base quality values were provided; no much bigger clone lies one nucleotide off. The CDR3 covers 12 residues, taking in both the cysteine and the phenylalanine. This entry keeps only the CDR3 DNA: 36 bases, framed from base 1. CDR1 is given as LGHDT and CDR2 as YNNKEL, both from the germline V gene (reference sequence). V loses 2 bases, J loses 11 bases, and the germline ends lie 9 bases apart. General conclusions and limits of the study: The authors suggested that each seasonal influenza vaccination may recruit only a limited number of new T cells.

Library preparation used RT-PCR. Sequencing took place on an Illumina HiSeq 2500. TCRdb trimmed public reads at Q25 via fastp, called clones via MiXCR and kept in-frame beta chains. CDR3 protein duplicates are merged, each entry listing the most common genes and DNA. This sample comprises about 650,000 distinct CDR3 sequences, approximately 14% of them detected only once. The ten most abundant clones make up roughly 11% of the sample. This clonotype was sampled from a man aged 50-60 years who received an inactivated influenza vaccine. Donor details come from another sample of the same person, matched by shared clones. This chain is built from TRBV3-1 and TRBJ1-4; no D segment can be confidently identified. The sequencing here drew on PBMCs from blood, taken approximately 13 days after vaccination. This receptor carries the CDR3 CASSQQGFKLFF. The DNA sequence is given as TGTGCCAGCAGCCAACAAGGGTTCAAACTGTTTTTT.